Reported below is one TCR beta chain. This sample is drawn from a study of blood T cell repertoires in COVID-19. Overall study context: Sites across the United States, Italy and Spain contributed samples from acute and convalescent COVID-19. T cells, B-cell-depleted T cells, or PBMCs supplied cDNA or gDNA.

Libraries were prepared by immunoSEQ multiplex PCR; TCRdb keeps only in-frame clonotypes and omits some of them. This sample has about 210,000 clones, with over 75% found just once. The germline V gene has CDR1 MDHEN and CDR2 SYDVKM. The length of the CDR3 is 11 residues. V was shortened by 7 bases and J by 5 bases, with 8 bases between the two germline ends. One Seattle source followed patients from active infection through their disease course. Sequences were obtained from peripheral blood. This receptor was obtained from a man between 45 and 60 years old with COVID-19, enrolled during active disease. The rearrangement links TRBV28 to TRBJ2-5, with D tentatively TRBD2 (5 bases). CDR3 region: CASKRRETQYF. The CDR3 region has the DNA TGTGCCAGCAAGAGGAGGGAGACCCAGTACTTC.